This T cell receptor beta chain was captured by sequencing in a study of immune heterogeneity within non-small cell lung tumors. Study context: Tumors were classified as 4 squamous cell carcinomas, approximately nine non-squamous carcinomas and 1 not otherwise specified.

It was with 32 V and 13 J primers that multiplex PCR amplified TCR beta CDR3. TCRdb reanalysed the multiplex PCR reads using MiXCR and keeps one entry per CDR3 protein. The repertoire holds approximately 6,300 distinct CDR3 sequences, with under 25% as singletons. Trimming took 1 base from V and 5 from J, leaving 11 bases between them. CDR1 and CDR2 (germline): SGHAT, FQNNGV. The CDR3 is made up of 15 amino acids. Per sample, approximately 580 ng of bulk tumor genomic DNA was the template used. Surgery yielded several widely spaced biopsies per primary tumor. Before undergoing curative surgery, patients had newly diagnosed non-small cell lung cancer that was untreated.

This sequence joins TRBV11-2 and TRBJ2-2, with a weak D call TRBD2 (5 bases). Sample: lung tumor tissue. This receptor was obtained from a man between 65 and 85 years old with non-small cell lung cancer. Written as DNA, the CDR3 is TGTGCCAGCAGCTTAGTAGGACCGGGGACCGGGGAGCTGTTTTTT. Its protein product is CASSLVGPGTGELFF.